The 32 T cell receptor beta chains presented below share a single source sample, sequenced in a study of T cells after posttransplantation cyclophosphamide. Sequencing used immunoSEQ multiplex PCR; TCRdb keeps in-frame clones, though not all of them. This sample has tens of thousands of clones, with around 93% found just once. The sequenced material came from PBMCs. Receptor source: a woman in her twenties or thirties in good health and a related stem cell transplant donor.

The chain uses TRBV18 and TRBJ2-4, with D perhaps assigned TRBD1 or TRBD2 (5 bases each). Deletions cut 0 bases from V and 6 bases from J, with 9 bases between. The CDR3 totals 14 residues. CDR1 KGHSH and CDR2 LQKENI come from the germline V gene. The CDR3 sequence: CASSPPGAGNIQYF. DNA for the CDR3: TGTGCCAGCTCACCACCCGGGGCGGGAAACATTCAGTACTTC.

The DNA of the CDR3 is TGCGCCAGCAGCCAAATAAGTTCGCGGGGGCCTAATGAGCAGTTCTTC. This encodes CASSQISSRGPNEQFF. The chain employs TRBV4-1 and TRBJ2-1; weak D call: TRBD2 (7 bases). The V end was cut by 2 bases, the J end by 7 bases, with 18 bases between. The CDR3 has 16 amino acids. CDR1 is MGHRA, CDR2 YSYEKL, per germline.

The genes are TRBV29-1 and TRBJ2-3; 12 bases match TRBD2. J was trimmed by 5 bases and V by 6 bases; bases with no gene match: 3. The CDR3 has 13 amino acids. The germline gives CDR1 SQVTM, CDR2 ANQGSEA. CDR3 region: CSVGTSGRDTQYF. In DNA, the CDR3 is TGCAGCGTCGGGACTAGCGGGCGAGATACGCAGTATTTT.

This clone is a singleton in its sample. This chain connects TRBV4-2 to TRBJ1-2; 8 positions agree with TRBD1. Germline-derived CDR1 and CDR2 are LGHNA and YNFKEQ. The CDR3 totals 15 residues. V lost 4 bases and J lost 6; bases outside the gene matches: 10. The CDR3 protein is CASSPHVQGADGYTF. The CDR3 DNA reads TGTGCCAGCAGCCCTCACGTCCAGGGGGCCGATGGCTACACCTTC.

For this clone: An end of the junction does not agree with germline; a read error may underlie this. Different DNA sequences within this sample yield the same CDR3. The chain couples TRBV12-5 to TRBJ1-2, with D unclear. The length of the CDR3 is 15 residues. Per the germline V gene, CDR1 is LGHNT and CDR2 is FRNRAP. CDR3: CASGPMDGTAYGYTF. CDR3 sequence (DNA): TGTGCCAGTGGTCCAATGGACGGAACCGCCTATGGCTACACCTTC.

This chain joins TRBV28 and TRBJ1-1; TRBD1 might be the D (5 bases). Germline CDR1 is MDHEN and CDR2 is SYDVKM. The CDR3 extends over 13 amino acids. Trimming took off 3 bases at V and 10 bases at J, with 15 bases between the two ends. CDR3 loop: CASSLGGGDGAFF. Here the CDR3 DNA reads TGTGCCAGCAGTTTGGGGGGGGGAGATGGAGCTTTCTTT.

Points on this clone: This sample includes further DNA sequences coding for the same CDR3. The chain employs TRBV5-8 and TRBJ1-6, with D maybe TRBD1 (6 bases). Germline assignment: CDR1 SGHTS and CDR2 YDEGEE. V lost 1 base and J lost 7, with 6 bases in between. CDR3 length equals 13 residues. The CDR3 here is CASSLRGNSPLHF. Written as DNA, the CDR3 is TGTGCCAGCAGCTTGAGGGGGAATTCACCCCTCCACTTT.

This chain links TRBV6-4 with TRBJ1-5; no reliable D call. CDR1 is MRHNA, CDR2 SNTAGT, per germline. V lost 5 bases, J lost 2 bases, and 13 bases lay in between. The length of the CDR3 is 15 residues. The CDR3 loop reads CASSQDDKGNQPQHF. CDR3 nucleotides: TGTGCCAGCAGTCAGGACGATAAGGGCAATCAGCCCCAGCATTTT.

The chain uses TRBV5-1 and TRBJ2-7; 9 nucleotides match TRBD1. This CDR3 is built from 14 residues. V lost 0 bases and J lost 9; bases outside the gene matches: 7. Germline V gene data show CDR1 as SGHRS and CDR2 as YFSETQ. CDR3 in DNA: TGCGCCAGCAGCTTGGGGGGACAGGGTTTTTGGCAGTACTTC. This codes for CASSLGGQGFWQYF.

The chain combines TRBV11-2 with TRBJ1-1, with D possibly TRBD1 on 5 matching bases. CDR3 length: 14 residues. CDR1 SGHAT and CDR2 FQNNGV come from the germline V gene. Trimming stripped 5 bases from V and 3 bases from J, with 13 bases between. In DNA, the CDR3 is TGTGCCAGCAGCCTAAAGGGGAGGTACACTGAAGCTTTCTTT. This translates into CASSLKGRYTEAFF.

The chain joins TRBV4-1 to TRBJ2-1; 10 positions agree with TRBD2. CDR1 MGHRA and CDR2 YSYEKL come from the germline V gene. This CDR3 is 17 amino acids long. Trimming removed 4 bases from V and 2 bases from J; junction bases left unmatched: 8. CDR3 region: CASSLRSGGAPYNEQFF. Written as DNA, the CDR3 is TGCGCCAGCAGCCTTAGAAGCGGGGGGGCCCCCTACAATGAGCAGTTCTTC.

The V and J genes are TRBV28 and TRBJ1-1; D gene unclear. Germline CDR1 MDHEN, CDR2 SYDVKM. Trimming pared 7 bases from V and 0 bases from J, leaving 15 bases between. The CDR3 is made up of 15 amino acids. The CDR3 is CASTGPPPLNTEAFF. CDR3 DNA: TGTGCCAGCACCGGGCCCCCACCCCTGAACACTGAAGCTTTCTTT.

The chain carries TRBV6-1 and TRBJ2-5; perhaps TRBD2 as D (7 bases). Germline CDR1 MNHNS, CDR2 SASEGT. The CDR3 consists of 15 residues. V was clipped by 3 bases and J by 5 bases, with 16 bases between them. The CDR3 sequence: CASSEKGGWRETQYF. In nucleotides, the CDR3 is TGTGCCAGCAGTGAGAAGGGGGGGTGGAGGGAGACCCAGTACTTC.

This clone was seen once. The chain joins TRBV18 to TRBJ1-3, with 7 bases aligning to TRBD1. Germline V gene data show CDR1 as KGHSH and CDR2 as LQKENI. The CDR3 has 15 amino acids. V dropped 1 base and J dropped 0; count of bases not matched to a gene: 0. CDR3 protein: CASSPRDSSGNTIYF. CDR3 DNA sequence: TGTGCCAGCTCACCACGGGACAGCTCTGGAAACACCATATATTTT. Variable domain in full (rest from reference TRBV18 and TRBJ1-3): NAGVMQNPRHLVRRRGQEARLRCSPMKGHSHVYWYRQLPEEGLKFMVYLQKENIIDESGMPKERFSAEFPKEGPSILRIQQVVRGDSAAYFCASSPRDSSGNTIYFGEGSWLTVV.

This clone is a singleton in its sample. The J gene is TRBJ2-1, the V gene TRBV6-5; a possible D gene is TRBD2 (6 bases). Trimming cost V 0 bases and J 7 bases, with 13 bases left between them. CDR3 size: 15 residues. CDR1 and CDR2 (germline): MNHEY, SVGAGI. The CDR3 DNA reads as TGTGCCAGCAGTTACTCCAGGACTACCGTGAATGAGCAGTTCTTC. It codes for CASSYSRTTVNEQFF.

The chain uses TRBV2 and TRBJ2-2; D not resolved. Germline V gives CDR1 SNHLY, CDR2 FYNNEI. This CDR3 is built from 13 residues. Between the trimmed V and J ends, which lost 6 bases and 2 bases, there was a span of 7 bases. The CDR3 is CASRPDNTGELFF. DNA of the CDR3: TGTGCCAGCAGACCGGACAACACCGGGGAGCTGTTTTTT.

DNA of the CDR3: TGTGCCAGCAGCGTTAGCGGGGGGGCCTCCTACGAGCAGTACTTC. It is translated as CASSVSGGASYEQYF. The genes are TRBV7-2 and TRBJ2-5; 11 bases are a match to TRBD2. TRBJ2-7 explains the end of the DNA better; the J call may be wrong. This CDR3 has 15 residues. The germline V gene has CDR1 SGHTA and CDR2 FQGNSA.

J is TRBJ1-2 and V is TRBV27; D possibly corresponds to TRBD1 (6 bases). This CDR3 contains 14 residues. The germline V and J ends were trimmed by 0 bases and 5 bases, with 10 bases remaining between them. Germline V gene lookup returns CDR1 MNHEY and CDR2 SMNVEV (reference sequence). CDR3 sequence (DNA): TGTGCCAGCAGTTTATCCGGCAGGGGTTATGGCTACACCTTC. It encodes CASSLSGRGYGYTF.

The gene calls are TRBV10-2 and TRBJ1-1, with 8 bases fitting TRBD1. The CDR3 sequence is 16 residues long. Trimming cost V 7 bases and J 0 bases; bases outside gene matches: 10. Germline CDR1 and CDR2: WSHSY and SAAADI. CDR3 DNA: TGCGCCAGCATTAACCAGGGGGCGATTCTGAACACTGAAGCTTTCTTT. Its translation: CASINQGAILNTEAFF.

CDR3 region: CASSGAGNEQFF. The DNA for the CDR3 is TGTGCCAGCAGCGGAGCGGGAAATGAGCAGTTCTTC. The J gene is TRBJ2-1, the V gene TRBV5-4; 7 nucleotides align to TRBD2. CDR1 is SGHNT and CDR2 is YYREEE in the germline V gene (reference sequence). Trimming took 4 bases from V and 7 from J; bases not matched to a gene: 2. This CDR3 spans 12 amino acids.

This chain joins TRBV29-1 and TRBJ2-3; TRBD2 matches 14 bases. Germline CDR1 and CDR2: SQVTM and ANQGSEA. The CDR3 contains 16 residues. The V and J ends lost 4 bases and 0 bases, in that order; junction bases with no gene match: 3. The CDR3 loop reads CSVVGLAGESTDTQYF. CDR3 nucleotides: TGCAGCGTTGTGGGACTAGCGGGGGAGAGCACAGATACGCAGTATTTT.

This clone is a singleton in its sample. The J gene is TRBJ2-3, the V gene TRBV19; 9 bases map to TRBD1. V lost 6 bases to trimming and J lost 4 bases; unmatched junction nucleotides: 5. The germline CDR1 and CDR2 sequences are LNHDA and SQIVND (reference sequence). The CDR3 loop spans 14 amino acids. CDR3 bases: TGTGCCAGTAGCCCACAGGGGGCCGCAGATACGCAGTATTTT. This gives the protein CASSPQGAADTQYF.

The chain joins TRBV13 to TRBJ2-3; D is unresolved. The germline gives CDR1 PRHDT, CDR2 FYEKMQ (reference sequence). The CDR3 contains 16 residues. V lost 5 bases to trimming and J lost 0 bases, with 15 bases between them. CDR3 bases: TGTGCCAGCAGCCCGCCCCTGAGAACTAGCACAGATACGCAGTATTTT. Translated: CASSPPLRTSTDTQYF. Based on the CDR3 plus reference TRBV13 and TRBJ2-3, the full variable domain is AAGVIQSPRHLIKEKRETATLKCYPIPRHDTVYWYQQGPGQDPQFLISFYEKMQSDKGSIPDRFSAQQFSDYHSELNMSSLELGDSALYFCASSPPLRTSTDTQYFGPGTRLTVL.

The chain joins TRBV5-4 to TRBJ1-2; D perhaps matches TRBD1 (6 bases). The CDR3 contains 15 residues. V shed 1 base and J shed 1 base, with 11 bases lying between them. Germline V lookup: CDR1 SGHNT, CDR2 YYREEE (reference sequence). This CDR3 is CASSLPSDSNYGYTF. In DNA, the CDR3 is TGTGCCAGCAGCTTGCCCTCGGACAGTAACTATGGCTACACCTTC. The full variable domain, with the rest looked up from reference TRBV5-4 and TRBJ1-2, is ETGVTQSPTHLIKTRGQQVTLRCSSQSGHNTVSWYQQALGQGPQFIFQYYREEENGRGNFPPRFSGLQFPNYSSELNVNALELDDSALYLCASSLPSDSNYGYTFGSGTRLTVV.

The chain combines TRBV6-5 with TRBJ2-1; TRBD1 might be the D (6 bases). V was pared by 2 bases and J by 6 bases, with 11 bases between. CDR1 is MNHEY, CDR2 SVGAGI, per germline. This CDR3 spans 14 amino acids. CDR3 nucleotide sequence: TGTGCCAGCAGTTACCAGGGGCTGATCAATGAGCAGTTCTTC. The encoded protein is CASSYQGLINEQFF.

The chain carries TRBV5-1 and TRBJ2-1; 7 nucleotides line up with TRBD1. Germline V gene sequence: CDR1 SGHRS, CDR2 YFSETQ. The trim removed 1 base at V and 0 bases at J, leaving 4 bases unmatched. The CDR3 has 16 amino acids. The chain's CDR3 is CASSLWGTASYNEQFF. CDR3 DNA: TGCGCCAGCAGCTTGTGGGGGACAGCCTCCTACAATGAGCAGTTCTTC. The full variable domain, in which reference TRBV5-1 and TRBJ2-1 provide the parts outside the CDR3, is KAGVTQTPRYLIKTRGQQVTLSCSPISGHRSVSWYQQTPGQGLQFLFEYFSETQRNKGNFPGRFSGRQFSNSRSEMNVSTLELGDSALYLCASSLWGTASYNEQFFGPGTRLTVL.

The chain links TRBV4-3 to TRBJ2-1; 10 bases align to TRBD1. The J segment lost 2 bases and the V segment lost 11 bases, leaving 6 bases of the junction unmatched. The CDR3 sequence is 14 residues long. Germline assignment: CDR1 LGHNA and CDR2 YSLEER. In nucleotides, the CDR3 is TGCGCCTGGGACGGGACAGGGGCCTACAATGAGCAGTTCTTC. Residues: CAWDGTGAYNEQFF.

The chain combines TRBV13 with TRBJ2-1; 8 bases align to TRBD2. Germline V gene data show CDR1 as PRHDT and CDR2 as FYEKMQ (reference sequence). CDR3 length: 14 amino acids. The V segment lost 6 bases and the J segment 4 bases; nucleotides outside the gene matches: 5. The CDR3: CASSHGGGYNEQFF. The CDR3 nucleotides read TGTGCCAGCAGTCACGGGGGGGGGTACAATGAGCAGTTCTTC. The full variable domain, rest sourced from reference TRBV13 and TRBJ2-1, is AAGVIQSPRHLIKEKRETATLKCYPIPRHDTVYWYQQGPGQDPQFLISFYEKMQSDKGSIPDRFSAQQFSDYHSELNMSSLELGDSALYFCASSHGGGYNEQFFGPGTRLTVL.

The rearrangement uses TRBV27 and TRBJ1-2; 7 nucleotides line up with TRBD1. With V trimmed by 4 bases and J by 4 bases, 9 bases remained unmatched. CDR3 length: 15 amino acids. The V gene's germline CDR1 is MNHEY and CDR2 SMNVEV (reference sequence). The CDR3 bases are TGTGCCAGCAGTTCATCTACGGGACAGCTCTATGGCTACACCTTC. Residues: CASSSSTGQLYGYTF.

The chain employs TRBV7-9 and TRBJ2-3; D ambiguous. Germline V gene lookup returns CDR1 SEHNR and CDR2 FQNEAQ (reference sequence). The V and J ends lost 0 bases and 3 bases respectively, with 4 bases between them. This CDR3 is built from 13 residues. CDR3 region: CASSLAETDTQYF. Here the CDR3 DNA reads TGTGCCAGCAGCTTAGCAGAGACAGATACGCAGTATTTT. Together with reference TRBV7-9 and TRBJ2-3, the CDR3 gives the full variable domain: DTGVSQNPRHKITKRGQNVTFRCDPISEHNRLYWYRQTLGQGPEFLTYFQNEAQLEKSRLLSDRFSAERPKGSFSTLEIQRTEQGDSAMYLCASSLAETDTQYFGPGTRLTVL.

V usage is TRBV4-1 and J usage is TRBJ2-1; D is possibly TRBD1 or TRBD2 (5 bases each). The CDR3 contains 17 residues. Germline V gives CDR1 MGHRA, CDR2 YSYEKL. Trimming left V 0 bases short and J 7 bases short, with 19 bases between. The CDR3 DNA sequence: TGCGCCAGCAGCCAAGAATGGACTCACTCCTGGGGGAATGAGCAGTTCTTC. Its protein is CASSQEWTHSWGNEQFF.

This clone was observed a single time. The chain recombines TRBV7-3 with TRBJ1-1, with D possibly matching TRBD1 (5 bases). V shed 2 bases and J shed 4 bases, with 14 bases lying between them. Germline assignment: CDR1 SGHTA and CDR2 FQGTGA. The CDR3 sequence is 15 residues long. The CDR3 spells CASSLGGGRFTEAFF. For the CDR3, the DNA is TGTGCCAGCAGCTTAGGGGGGGGGAGGTTCACTGAAGCTTTCTTT.